A single sample gave rise to the 5 T cell receptor beta chains below, sequenced in a study of cytomegalovirus exposure and HLA in healthy donors. 13 Jbeta primers and 60 Vbeta primers were used for the PCR. The table came from immunoSEQ multiplex PCR; TCRdb's copy has only in-frame clones and leaves some out. The sample has approximately 100,000 clones, around 76% seen once. The material sequenced was PBMCs. Receptor source: a human donor in good health.

The chain recombines TRBV7-8 with TRBJ2-3, with 10 bases matching TRBD2. The junction had 12 bases not matched to a gene; V was cut back by 5 bases and J by 1 base. Germline CDR1 and CDR2: SGHVS and FQNEAQ. This CDR3 region has 18 residues. Here the CDR3 DNA reads TGTGCCAGCAGCAAATCTACTGGGACTAGCGACCGCACAGATACGCAGTATTTT. Protein sequence: CASSKSTGTSDRTDTQYF.

The chain is built from TRBV2 and TRBJ1-6, with D perhaps matching TRBD1 (6 bases). This CDR3 has 14 residues. V lost 7 bases and J 7 bases, leaving 14 bases between the germline ends. Germline V CDR1 and CDR2: SNHLY, FYNNEI. The CDR3 sequence is CASTSTGFNSPLHF. CDR3 nucleotide sequence: TGTGCCAGCACTTCGACAGGCTTCAATTCACCCCTCCACTTT.

This clone was seen a handful of times. An end of the junction differs from the germline gene, which may be a read error. The chain is built from TRBV27 and TRBJ1-2, with TRBD1 matching over 7 bases. Germline V gene lookup returns CDR1 MNHEY and CDR2 SMNVEV (reference sequence). The CDR3 spans 11 residues. The CDR3 region is CASILRQGEDF. CDR3 nucleotide sequence: TGTGCCAGCATCCTTAGACAGGGAGAGGACTTC.

The chain uses TRBV11-2 and TRBJ2-5; no clear D. The CDR3 covers 14 residues. V was pared by 5 bases and J by 3 bases, with 13 bases between. Germline V CDR1 and CDR2: SGHAT, FQNNGV. CDR3 protein: CASSPDFLEETQYF. In nucleotides, the CDR3 is TGTGCCAGCAGCCCCGACTTCTTAGAAGAGACCCAGTACTTC.

Only a few counts were recorded for this clone. The chain couples TRBV2 to TRBJ1-1; maybe TRBD1 (5 bases). This CDR3 region has 15 residues. Per the germline V gene, CDR1 is SNHLY and CDR2 is FYNNEI. Between the trimmed V and J ends, which lost 2 bases and 6 bases, there was a span of 16 bases. The DNA for the CDR3 is TGTGCCAGCAGTGAACCGGGAGGGGCTAAGGCTGAAGCTTTCTTT. This sequence encodes CASSEPGGAKAEAFF.